The following is a TCR beta chain sequence with its context. The antigen is undetermined. The germline V and J ends were trimmed by 6 bases and 0 bases, with 15 bases remaining between them. The CDR3 is 15 amino acids. Per germline, CDR1 MNHEY and CDR2 SVGAGI. The assay was carried out at the deep level. Assay: immunoSEQ multiplex PCR; the TCRdb copy retains only in-frame clones and omits some. The sample includes about 1.5 million clones, 95% to 99% of them seen just once. Donors, without exception, were Caucasian adults residing in Nashville, Tennessee. The sample is drawn from a study of shared clonotypes between healthy human individuals. Overall study results and limits: Naive CD4 clonotype sharing across several donors was around 5.5%.

The sequence came from a man aged 30 to 45 in good health. J is TRBJ2-7 and V is TRBV6-5, with D possibly being TRBD1 or TRBD2 (5 bases each). What was sequenced was naive CD4+ T cells sorted from blood. Subset described: CD45RA+ positively selected. The CDR3 DNA is TGTGCCAGCAGCCATGGCGGTGGGGGCTCCTACGAGCAGTACTTC. It is translated as CASSHGGGGSYEQYF.